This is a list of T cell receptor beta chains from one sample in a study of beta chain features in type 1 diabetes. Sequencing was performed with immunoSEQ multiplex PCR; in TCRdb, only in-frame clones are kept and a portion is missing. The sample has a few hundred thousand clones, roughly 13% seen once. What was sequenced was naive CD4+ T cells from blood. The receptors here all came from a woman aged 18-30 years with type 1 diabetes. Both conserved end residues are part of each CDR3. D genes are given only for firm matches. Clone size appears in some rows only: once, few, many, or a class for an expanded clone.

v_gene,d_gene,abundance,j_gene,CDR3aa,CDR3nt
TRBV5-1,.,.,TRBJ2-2,CASSLHRSSRTGELFF,TGCGCCAGCAGTCTGCACAGATCCTCCCGGACCGGGGAGCTGTTTTTT
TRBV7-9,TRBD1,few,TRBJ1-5,CASSGGTVRQPQHF,TGTGCCAGCAGCGGAGGGACAGTAAGACAGCCCCAGCATTTT
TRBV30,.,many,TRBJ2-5,CAWSRGIQETQYF,TGTGCCTGGAGTAGGGGGATTCAAGAGACCCAGTACTTC
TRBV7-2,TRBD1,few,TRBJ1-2,CASTQGGEHNYGYTF,TGTGCCAGCACCCAGGGGGGAGAACATAACTATGGCTACACCTTC
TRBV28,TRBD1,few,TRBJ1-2,CATLDRTGKGYTF,TGTGCCACCTTGGACCGGACAGGGAAGGGCTACACCTTC
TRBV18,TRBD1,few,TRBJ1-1,CASSPQSGTASTGAFF,TGTGCCAGCTCACCACAATCGGGGACAGCCTCCACAGGGGCTTTCTTT
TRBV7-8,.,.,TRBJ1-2,CASSPTGNRYGYTF,TGTGCCAGCAGCCCTACAGGGAATCGTTACGGCTACACCTTC
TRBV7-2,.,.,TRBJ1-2,CASSKTPNYGYTF,TGTGCCAGCAGCAAGACACCTAACTATGGCTACACCTTC
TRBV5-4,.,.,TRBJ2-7,CASSLRAGTYEQYF,TGTGCCAGCAGCTTGAGGGCGGGAACCTACGAGCAGTACTTC
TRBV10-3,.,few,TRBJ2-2,CAIMVPGNTGELFF,TGTGCCATCATGGTCCCGGGGAACACCGGGGAGCTGTTTTTT
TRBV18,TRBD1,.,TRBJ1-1,CASSPTGFTEAFF,TGTGCCAGCTCACCGACAGGGTTCACTGAAGCTTTCTTT
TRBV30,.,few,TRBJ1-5,CAWSRTVGNQPQHF,TGTGCCTGGAGCCGGACAGTGGGCAATCAGCCCCAGCATTTT
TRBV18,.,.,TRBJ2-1,CASSFRDANEQFF,TGTGCCAGCTCTTTTCGGGATGCCAATGAGCAGTTCTTC
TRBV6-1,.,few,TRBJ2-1,CASSQNRARYNEQFF,TGTGCCAGCAGCCAAAACAGGGCGCGCTACAATGAGCAGTTCTTC
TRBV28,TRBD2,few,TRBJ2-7,CASSLASSGGYEQYF,TGTGCCAGCAGTTTGGCCTCATCGGGGGGCTACGAGCAGTACTTC
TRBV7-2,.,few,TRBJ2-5,CASSLYWAGAGETQYF,TGTGCCAGCAGCTTATATTGGGCAGGGGCCGGGGAGACCCAGTACTTC
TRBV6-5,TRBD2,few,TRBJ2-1,CASSYTGGNYNEQFF,TGTGCCAGCAGTTACACGGGAGGTAACTACAATGAGCAGTTCTTC
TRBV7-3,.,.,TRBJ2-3,CASSPDLLMVPPIF,TGTGCCAGCAGCCCCGACCTACTAATGGTGCCCCCCATTTTT
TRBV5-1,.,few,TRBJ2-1,CASSLGQAWEQFF,TGCGCCAGCAGCTTGGGACAGGCATGGGAGCAGTTCTTC
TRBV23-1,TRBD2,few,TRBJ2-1,CASSQSNSGTASSYNEQFF,TGCGCCAGCAGTCAAAGTAATAGCGGGACCGCGAGCTCCTACAATGAGCAGTTCTTC
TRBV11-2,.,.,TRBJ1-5,CASSLGQGGEPQHF,TGTGCCAGCAGCTTAGGTCAGGGTGGTGAGCCCCAGCATTTT
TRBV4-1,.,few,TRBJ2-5,CASSQVVGLTETQYF,TGCGCCAGCAGCCAAGTTGTGGGACTGACGGAGACCCAGTACTTC
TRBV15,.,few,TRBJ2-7,CATSREGTWTTREQYF,TGTGCCACCAGCAGAGAAGGGACATGGACAACGAGGGAGCAGTACTTC
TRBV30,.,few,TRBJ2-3,CAWSPFGTDTQYF,TGTGCCTGGAGCCCCTTCGGGACAGATACGCAGTATTTT
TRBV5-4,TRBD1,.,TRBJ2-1,CASSLAPTGGGFDEQFF,TGTGCCAGCAGCTTGGCACCGACAGGGGGCGGGTTCGATGAGCAGTTCTTC
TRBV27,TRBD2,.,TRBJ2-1,CASRLAGGHGYNEQFF,TGTGCCAGCAGGCTAGCGGGAGGCCACGGGTACAATGAGCAGTTCTTC
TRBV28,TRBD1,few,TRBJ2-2,CASSRQGAGELFF,TGTGCCAGCAGTCGGCAGGGGGCCGGGGAGCTGTTTTTT